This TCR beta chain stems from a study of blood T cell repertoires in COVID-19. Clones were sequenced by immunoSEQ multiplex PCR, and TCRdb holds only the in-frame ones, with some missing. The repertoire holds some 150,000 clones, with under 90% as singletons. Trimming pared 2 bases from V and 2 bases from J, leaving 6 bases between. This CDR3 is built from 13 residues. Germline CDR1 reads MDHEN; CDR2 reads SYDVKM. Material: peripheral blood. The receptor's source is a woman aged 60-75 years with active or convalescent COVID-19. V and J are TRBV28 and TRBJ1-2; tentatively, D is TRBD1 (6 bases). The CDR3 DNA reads TGTGCCAGCAGTTTAGACAGGAACTATGGCTACACCTTC. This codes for CASSLDRNYGYTF.